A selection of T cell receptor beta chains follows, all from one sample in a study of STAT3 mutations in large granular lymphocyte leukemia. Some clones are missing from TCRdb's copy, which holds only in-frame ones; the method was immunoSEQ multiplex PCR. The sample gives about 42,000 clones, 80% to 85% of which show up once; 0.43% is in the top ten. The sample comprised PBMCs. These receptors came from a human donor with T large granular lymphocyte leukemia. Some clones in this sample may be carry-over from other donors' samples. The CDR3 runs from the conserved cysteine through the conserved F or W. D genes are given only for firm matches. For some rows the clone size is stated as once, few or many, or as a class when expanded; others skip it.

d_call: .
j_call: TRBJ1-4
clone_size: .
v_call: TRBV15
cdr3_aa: CASRTATNEKLFF
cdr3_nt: TGTGCCAGCAGGACGGCAACTAATGAAAAACTGTTTTTT

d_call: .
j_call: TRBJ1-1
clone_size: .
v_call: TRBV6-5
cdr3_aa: CASRGQLMNTEAFF
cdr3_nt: TGTGCCAGCAGAGGACAGCTTATGAACACTGAAGCTTTCTTT

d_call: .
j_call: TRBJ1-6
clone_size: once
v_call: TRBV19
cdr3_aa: CASSRPQTEAYNSPLHF
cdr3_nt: TGTGCCAGTAGCAGGCCTCAGACTGAAGCCTATAATTCACCCCTCCACTTT

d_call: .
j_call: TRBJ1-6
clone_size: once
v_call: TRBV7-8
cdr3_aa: CASSLGALSYNSPLHF
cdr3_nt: TGTGCCAGCAGCTTAGGAGCGCTATCCTATAATTCACCCCTCCACTTT

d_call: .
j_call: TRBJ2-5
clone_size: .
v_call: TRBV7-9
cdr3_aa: CASSLGVWETQYF
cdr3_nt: TGTGCCAGCAGCTTAGGGGTTTGGGAGACCCAGTACTTC

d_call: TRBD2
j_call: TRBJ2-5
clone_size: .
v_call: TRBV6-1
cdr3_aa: CASRGLAFFQETQYF
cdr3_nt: TGTGCCAGCAGGGGACTAGCGTTTTTCCAAGAGACCCAGTACTTC

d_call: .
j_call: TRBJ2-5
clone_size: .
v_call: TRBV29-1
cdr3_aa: CSGVKGGREETQYF
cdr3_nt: TGCAGCGGCGTTAAAGGGGGGCGGGAAGAGACCCAGTACTTC

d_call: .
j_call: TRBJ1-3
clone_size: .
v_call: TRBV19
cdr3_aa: CASSTSGRISGNTIYF
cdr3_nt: TGTGCCAGTAGTACCTCCGGACGTATCTCTGGAAACACCATATATTTT

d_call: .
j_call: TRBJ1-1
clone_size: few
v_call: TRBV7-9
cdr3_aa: CASRSDGGTEAFF
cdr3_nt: TGTGCCAGCAGGTCCGACGGGGGCACTGAAGCTTTCTTT

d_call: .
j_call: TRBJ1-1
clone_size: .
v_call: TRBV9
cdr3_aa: CASSRTARWDTEAFF
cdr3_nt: TGTGCCAGCAGCCGTACGGCCCGGTGGGACACTGAAGCTTTCTTT

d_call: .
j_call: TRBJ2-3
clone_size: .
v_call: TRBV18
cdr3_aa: CASSPRGAVSTDTQYF
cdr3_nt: TGTGCCAGCTCACCCCGGGGGGCCGTGAGCACAGATACGCAGTATTTT

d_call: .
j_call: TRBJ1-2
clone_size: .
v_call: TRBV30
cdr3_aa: CAWSVQVNYGYTF
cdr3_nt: TGTGCCTGGAGTGTACAAGTTAACTATGGCTACACCTTC

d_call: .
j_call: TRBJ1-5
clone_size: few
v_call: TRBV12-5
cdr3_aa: CASGSPETDGNQPQHF
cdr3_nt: TGTGCTAGTGGTTCACCCGAGACAGACGGCAATCAGCCCCAGCATTTT

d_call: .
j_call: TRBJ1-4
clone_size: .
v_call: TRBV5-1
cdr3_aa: CASSLGPEEEKLFF
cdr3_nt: TGCGCCAGCAGCTTGGGGCCGGAGGAGGAAAAACTGTTTTTT

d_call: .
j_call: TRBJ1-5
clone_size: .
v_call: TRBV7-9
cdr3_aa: CASSPGTGRQARSNQPQHF
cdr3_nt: TGTGCCAGCAGCCCCGGAACCGGGAGACAGGCAAGGAGCAATCAGCCCCAGCATTTT

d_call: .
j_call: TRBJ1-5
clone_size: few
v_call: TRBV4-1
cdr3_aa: CASSQLIGDQPQHF
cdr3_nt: TGCGCCAGCAGCCAACTAATAGGGGATCAGCCCCAGCATTTT

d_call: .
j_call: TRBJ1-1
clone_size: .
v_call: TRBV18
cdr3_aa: CASSPGGRVNTEAFF
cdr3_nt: TGTGCCAGCTCACCCGGGGGGCGGGTGAACACTGAAGCTTTCTTT

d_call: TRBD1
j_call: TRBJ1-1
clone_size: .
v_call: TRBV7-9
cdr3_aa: CASSSQTGRWAEAFF
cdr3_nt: TGTGCCAGCAGCTCCCAGACAGGGCGTTGGGCTGAAGCTTTCTTT

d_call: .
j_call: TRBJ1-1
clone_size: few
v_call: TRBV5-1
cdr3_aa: CASSSGHPRDTEAFF
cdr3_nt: TGCGCCAGCAGCTCGGGACACCCGAGGGACACTGAAGCTTTCTTT

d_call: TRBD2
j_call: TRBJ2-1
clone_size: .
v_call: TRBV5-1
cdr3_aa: CASSAGTSEYNEQFF
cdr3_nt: TGCGCCAGCAGCGCCGGGACTAGCGAGTACAATGAGCAGTTCTTC

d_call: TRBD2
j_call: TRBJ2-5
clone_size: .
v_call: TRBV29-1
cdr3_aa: CSVEDWGRLAGFETQYF
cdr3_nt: TGCAGCGTTGAAGACTGGGGGAGACTAGCGGGTTTCGAGACCCAGTACTTC

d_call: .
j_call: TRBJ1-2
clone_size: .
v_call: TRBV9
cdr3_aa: CASSVVVGSPHGYTF
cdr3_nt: TGTGCCAGCAGCGTAGTAGTCGGCTCCCCCCATGGCTACACCTTC

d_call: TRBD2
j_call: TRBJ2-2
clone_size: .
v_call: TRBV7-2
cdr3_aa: CASSRGLAGSGGELFF
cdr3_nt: TGTGCCAGCAGCAGAGGACTAGCGGGCTCGGGCGGGGAGCTGTTTTTT

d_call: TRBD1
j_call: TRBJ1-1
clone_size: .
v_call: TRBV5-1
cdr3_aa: CASSGGYTEAFF
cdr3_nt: TGCGCCAGCTCAGGGGGGTACACTGAAGCTTTCTTT

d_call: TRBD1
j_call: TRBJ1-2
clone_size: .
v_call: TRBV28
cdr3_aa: CASSLGQVHGYTF
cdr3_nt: TGTGCCAGCAGTTTAGGACAGGTCCATGGCTACACCTTC

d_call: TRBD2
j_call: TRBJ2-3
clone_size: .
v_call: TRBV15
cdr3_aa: CATSISGGATDTQYF
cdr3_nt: TGTGCCACCAGCATTAGCGGGGGGGCCACAGATACGCAGTATTTT

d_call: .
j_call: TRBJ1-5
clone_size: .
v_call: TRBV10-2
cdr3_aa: CASRSRGSNQPQHF
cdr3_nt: TGCGCCAGCCGATCGCGGGGGAGCAATCAGCCCCAGCATTTT

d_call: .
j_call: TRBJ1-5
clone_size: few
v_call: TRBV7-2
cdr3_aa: CASSSFVGQPQHF
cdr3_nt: TGTGCCAGCAGCTCGTTCGTTGGTCAGCCCCAGCATTTT

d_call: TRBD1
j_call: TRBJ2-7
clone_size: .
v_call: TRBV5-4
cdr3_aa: CASSSRGTGAYEQYF
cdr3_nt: TGTGCCAGCAGCTCGCGGGGGACAGGGGCCTACGAGCAGTACTTC

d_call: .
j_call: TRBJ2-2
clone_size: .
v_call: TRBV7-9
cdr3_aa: CASSSTTSTGELFF
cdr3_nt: TGTGCCAGCAGCTCAACCACTAGCACCGGGGAGCTGTTTTTT

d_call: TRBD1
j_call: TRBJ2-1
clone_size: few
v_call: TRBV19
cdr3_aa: CASSIDREWGQFF
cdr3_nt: TGTGCCAGTAGTATTGACAGGGAGTGGGGGCAGTTCTTC

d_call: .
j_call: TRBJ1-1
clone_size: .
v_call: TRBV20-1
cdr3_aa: CSARRTGGAFF
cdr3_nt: TGCAGTGCTAGACGGACTGGCGGAGCTTTCTTT

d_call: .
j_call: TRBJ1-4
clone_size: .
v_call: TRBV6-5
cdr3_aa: CASSYARGATNEKLFF
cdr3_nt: TGTGCCAGCAGTTACGCACGTGGAGCAACTAATGAAAAACTGTTTTTT

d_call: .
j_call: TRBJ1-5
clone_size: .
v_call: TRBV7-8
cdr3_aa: CASTVTVNHQPQHF
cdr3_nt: TGTGCCAGCACCGTGACAGTGAATCATCAGCCCCAGCATTTT

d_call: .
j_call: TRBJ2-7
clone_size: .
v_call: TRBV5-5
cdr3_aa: CASSLGRGMDTEQYF
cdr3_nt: TGTGCCAGCAGCTTGGGGCGGGGAATGGATACCGAGCAGTACTTC

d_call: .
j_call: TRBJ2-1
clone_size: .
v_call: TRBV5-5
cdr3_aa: CASSLAAETYNEQFF
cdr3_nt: TGTGCCAGCAGCTTGGCGGCAGAAACTTACAATGAGCAGTTCTTC

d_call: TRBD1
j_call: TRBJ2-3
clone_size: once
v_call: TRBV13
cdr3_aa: CASSPLRDRGPDTQYF
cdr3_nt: TGTGCCAGCAGCCCCCTCCGGGACAGGGGGCCAGATACGCAGTATTTT

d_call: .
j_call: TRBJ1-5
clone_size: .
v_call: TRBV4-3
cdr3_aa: CASSQDRDSNQPQHF
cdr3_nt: TGCGCCAGCAGCCAAGATCGGGACAGCAATCAGCCCCAGCATTTT

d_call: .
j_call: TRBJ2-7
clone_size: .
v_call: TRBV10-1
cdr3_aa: CASSEGGDEQYF
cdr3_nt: TGCGCCAGCAGTGAGGGGGGCGACGAGCAGTACTTC

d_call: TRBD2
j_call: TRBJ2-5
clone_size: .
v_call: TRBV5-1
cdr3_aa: CASSLEGSGGQTQYF
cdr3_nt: TGCGCCAGCAGCTTGGAGGGGAGCGGGGGGCAGACCCAGTACTTC

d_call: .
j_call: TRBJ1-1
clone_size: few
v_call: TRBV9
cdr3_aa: CASSFLRGPTEAFF
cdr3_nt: TGTGCCAGCAGCTTTCTCAGAGGTCCCACTGAAGCTTTCTTT

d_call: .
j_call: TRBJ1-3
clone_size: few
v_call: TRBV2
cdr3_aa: CASSVDSGNTIYF
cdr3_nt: TGTGCCAGCAGTGTAGACTCTGGAAACACCATATATTTT

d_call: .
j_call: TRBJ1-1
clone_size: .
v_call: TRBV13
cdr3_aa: CASSSKREAFF
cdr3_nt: TGTGCCAGCAGCTCCAAGAGGGAAGCTTTCTTT

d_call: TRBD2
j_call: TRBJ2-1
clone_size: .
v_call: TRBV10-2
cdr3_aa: CASSNRLAGYNEQFF
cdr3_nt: TGCGCCAGCAGCAACCGACTAGCGGGGTACAATGAGCAGTTCTTC